This TCR beta chain comes out of a study of blood T cell repertoires in COVID-19. Study details: Acute and convalescent COVID-19 specimens originated in the United States, Italy and Spain.

Looked up from germline, CDR1 is LGHDT and CDR2 is YNNKEL (reference sequence). This CDR3 has 12 residues. V gave up 5 bases and J gave up 8 bases, with 12 bases separating them. Generated by immunoSEQ multiplex PCR, the TCRdb table keeps only in-frame clones and is missing some. Of approximately 250,000 clones in the sample, roughly 91% were seen once. The chain links TRBV3-1 (or the pseudogene TRBV3-2) to TRBJ1-2, with unresolved D. This sequence originates from a woman in her sixties or seventies in a cohort exposed to, infected with or recovered from COVID-19 (not recorded which). Source material: PBMCs or T cells enriched from blood (not recorded which). The CDR3 loop reads CASSTSRSGYTF. The CDR3 nucleotides are TGTGCCAGCAGCACGAGCCGGAGCGGCTACACCTTC.